This is a list of T cell receptor beta chains from one sample in a study of T-cell reconstitution after alpha-beta-depleted transplantation in children. TCRdb used MiXCR to reprocess the PCR reads, holding one entry per CDR3 protein. Of 300,000 or so distinct CDR3 sequences in the sample, 9.9% were seen once. Sequencing used PBMCs from the stem cell graft donor, obtained from the stem cell graft. These receptors were obtained from a human donor who donated a stem cell graft to a child with SCID. CDR3s include the opening cysteine and the closing phenylalanine or tryptophan. D genes are given only for firm matches. Size values are once, few and many counts, or a class for expanded clones, and some rows have none.

V: TRBV10-1; size: few; length: 16; D: -; CDR3: CASSDSAGLRTGELFF
V: TRBV10-3; size: few; length: 14; D: -; CDR3: CAISVGPGGDTQYF
V: TRBV14; size: -; length: 13; D: -; CDR3: CASSQDGTDEQYF
V: TRBV5-1; size: many; length: 11; D: -; CDR3: CASSFNNEQFF
V: TRBV10-3; size: -; length: 15; D: -; CDR3: CAIRGTTASTDTQYF
V: TRBV2; size: many; length: 11; D: -; CDR3: CASSGYNEQFF
V: TRBV7-9; size: few; length: 13; D: -; CDR3: CASSPSYQETQYF
V: TRBV12-3/TRBV12-4; size: many; length: 15; D: -; CDR3: CASSPTFLMNTEAFF
V: TRBV7-6; size: -; length: 13; D: -; CDR3: CASSLFPTGELFF
V: TRBV2; size: many; length: 15; D: TRBD1; CDR3: CASTTIGTAYNEQFF
V: TRBV5-1; size: -; length: 13; D: -; CDR3: CASKPRETDTQYF
V: TRBV27; size: -; length: 16; D: -; CDR3: CASSAGVQGYGNTIYF
V: TRBV25-1; size: -; length: 15; D: TRBD2; CDR3: CASSRRGGNSGEQYF
V: TRBV2; size: few; length: 15; D: -; CDR3: CASSEYAGTGETQYF
V: TRBV9; size: -; length: 12; D: -; CDR3: CASRPRGHGYTF
V: TRBV12-3/TRBV12-4; size: -; length: 15; D: TRBD2; CDR3: CASSPGEAGRETQYF
V: TRBV5-8; size: few; length: 16; D: TRBD1; CDR3: CASSTRQGLLSYEQYF
V: TRBV7-9; size: few; length: 14; D: -; CDR3: CASSSLGRYNEQFF
V: TRBV5-1; size: many; length: 14; D: -; CDR3: CASSLGGLRVEQYF
V: TRBV15; size: -; length: 15; D: TRBD1; CDR3: CATSRSQGTVSEQYF
V: TRBV7-9; size: -; length: 16; D: -; CDR3: CASSSTAGNSNQPQHF
V: TRBV11-1; size: -; length: 17; D: -; CDR3: CASSSLSGSFSSYEQYF
V: TRBV20-1; size: once; length: 11; D: -; CDR3: CSAIGNGRAFF
V: TRBV15; size: many; length: 16; D: TRBD2; CDR3: CATSRDLSGGIYEQYF
V: TRBV29-1; size: many; length: 13; D: -; CDR3: CSGTTASTDTQYF
V: TRBV7-2; size: many; length: 15; D: -; CDR3: CASSGNGGRNTEAFF
V: TRBV5-1; size: few; length: 15; D: -; CDR3: CASSLGGSGGETQYF
V: TRBV6-5; size: few; length: 17; D: TRBD2; CDR3: CASSFLAGGHSGYEQFF
V: TRBV2; size: few; length: 17; D: TRBD2; CDR3: CASSEAPRGGATDTQYF
V: TRBV6-5; size: -; length: 13; D: -; CDR3: CASSNVNQGEAFF
V: TRBV20-1; size: -; length: 15; D: TRBD2; CDR3: CSAAGLAGYSYEQYF
V: TRBV10-3; size: few; length: 12; D: TRBD2; CDR3: CAISDREGEQYF
V: TRBV29-1; size: many; length: 13; D: -; CDR3: CSVEDRENYEQYF
V: TRBV7-2; size: -; length: 14; D: -; CDR3: CASSFAGLGEKLFF